At least ten counts were recorded for the clone carrying this T cell receptor beta chain. Its antigen is not identified. The data are from a study of regulatory T cells in long-lasting Graves disease. General observations from the study: With approximately 2,500 shared public clonotypes, persistent patients exceeded new patients, who shared approximately 880.

The authors built TCR beta libraries using iRepertoire HTBI primers and Arm-PCR of CDR3 regions. From the multiplex PCR reads, TCRdb called clonotypes with MiXCR, one entry per CDR3 protein. Of about 540,000 distinct CDR3 sequences in the sample, 13% were seen once. The time point here: newly diagnosed GD, antithyroid drugs for less than 3 months. PBMC RNA was the source of the TCR library. Graves' disease diagnoses used American Thyroid Association guidelines. Germline trimming cut 6 bases from V and 0 bases from J; bases unmatched to any gene: 2. The CDR3 extends over 16 amino acids. Germline loops: CDR1 WNHNN, CDR2 SYGVQD (reference sequence). These same records also appear under a second study, on T cells in Graves' hyperthyroidism and ophthalmopathy.

Sequences were derived from peripheral blood mononuclear cells (PBMCs), sampled at new diagnosis, from a patient treated with antithyroid drugs. The rearrangement uses TRBV10-1 and TRBJ2-1; 13 bases are shared with TRBD2. This clonotype was sampled from a man younger than 45 with Graves disease. CDR3 sequence: CASSGTSGTSYNEQFF. The CDR3, as DNA: TGCGCCAGCAGCGGGACTAGCGGGACCTCCTACAATGAGCAGTTCTTC.